This TCR beta chain was sequenced in a study of T cells in narcolepsy. As for the study in general: Enrolled donors included narcolepsy type 1 or type 2 patients and healthy controls.

V was pared by 3 bases and J by 4 bases, with 6 bases of the junction left unmatched. Germline assignment: CDR1 SGHNT and CDR2 YENEEA. The CDR3 runs 15 residues. General study points: HCRT-specific and TRIB2-specific autoreactive clonotypes appeared among same-patient CSF and blood CD4+ clonotypes. Autoreactive clonotypes reportedly recurred in blood of same and different patients, not controls.

For this clone: Its antigen is unknown.

Assay: immunoSEQ multiplex PCR; the TCRdb copy retains only in-frame clones and omits some. The sample has approximately 30,000 clones; 78% are singletons. The TCR sequence derives from a human donor with narcolepsy. The chain links TRBV11-3 to TRBJ2-5; 9 positions agree with TRBD2. Sequencing was done on a sample of CD45RA- memory CD4+ T cells from PBMCs. The CDR3 here is CASSLRAGGGETQYF. The CDR3 region has the DNA TGTGCCAGCAGCTTGCGAGCGGGGGGAGGAGAGACCCAGTACTTC.